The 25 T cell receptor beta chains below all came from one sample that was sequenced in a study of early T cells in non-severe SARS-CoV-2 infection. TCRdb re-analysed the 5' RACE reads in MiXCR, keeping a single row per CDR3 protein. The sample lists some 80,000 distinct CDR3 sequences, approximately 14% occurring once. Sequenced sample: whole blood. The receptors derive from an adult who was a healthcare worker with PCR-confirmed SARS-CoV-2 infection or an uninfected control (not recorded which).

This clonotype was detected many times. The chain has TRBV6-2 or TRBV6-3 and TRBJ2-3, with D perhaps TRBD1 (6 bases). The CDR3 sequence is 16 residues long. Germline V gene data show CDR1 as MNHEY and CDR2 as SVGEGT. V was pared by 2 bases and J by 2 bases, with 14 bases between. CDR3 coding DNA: TGTGCCAGCAGTTACAAGACGGCAGGGGCCACAGATACGCAGTATTTT. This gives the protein CASSYKTAGATDTQYF.

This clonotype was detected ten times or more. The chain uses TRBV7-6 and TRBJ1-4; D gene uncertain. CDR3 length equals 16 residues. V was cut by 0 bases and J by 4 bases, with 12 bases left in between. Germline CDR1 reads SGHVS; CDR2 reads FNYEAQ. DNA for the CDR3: TGTGCCAGCAGCTTAGCCCCCGGGGATCTTAATGAAAAACTGTTTTTT. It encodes CASSLAPGDLNEKLFF.

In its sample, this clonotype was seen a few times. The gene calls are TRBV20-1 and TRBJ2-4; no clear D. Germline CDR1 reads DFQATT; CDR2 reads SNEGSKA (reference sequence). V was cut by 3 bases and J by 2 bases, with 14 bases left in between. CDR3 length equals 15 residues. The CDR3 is CSASTQLMTKNIQYF. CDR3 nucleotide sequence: TGCAGTGCTAGTACACAACTAATGACCAAAAACATTCAGTACTTC.

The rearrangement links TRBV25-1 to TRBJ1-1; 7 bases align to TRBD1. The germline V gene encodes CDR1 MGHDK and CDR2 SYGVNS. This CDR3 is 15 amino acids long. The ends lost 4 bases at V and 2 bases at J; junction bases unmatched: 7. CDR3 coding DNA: TGTGCCAGCAGTGGCAGGAACAGGGGAAACACTGAAGCTTTCTTT. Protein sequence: CASSGRNRGNTEAFF.

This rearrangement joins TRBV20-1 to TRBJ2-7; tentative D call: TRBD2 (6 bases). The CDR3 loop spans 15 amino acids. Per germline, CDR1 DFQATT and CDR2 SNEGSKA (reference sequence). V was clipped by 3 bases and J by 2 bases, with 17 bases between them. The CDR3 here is CSASPAWGVTYEQYF. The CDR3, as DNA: TGCAGTGCTAGCCCCGCTTGGGGGGTAACCTACGAGCAGTACTTC.

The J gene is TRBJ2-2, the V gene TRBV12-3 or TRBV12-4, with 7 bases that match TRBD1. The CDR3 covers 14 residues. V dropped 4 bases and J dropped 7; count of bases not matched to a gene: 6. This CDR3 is CASSSQGSNGELFF. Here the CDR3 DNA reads TGTGCCAGCAGTTCACAGGGGTCGAACGGGGAGCTGTTTTTT.

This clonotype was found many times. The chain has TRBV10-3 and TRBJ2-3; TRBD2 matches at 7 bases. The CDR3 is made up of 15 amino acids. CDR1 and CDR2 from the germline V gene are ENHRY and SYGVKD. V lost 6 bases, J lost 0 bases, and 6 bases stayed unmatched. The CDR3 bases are TGTGCCATCAGGACCAGCGGGGCTAGCACAGATACGCAGTATTTT. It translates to CAIRTSGASTDTQYF.

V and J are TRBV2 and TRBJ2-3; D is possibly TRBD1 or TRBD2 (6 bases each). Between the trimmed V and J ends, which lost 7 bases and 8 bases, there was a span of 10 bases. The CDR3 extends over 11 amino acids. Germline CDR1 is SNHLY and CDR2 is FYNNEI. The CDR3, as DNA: TGTGCCAGCACCTGGGGGGCTACGCAGTATTTT. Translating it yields CASTWGATQYF.

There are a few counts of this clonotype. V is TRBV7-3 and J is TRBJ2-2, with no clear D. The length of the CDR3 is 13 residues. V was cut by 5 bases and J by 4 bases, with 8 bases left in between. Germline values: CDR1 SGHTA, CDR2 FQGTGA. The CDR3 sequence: CASSLKFTGELFF. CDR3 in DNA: TGTGCCAGCAGCCTAAAATTCACCGGGGAGCTGTTTTTT.

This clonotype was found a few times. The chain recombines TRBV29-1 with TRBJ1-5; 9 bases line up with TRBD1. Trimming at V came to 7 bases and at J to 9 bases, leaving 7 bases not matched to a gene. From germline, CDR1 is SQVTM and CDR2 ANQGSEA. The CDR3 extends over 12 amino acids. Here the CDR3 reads CSAQQGQGPQHF. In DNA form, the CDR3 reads TGCAGCGCCCAGCAGGGACAGGGGCCCCAGCATTTT.

The CDR3 region has the DNA TGTGCCAGCAGTGCATTAGCGGGGGGGTCTTACGAGCAGTACTTC. Translating gives CASSALAGGSYEQYF. The genes are TRBV2 and TRBJ2-7; TRBD2 aligns across 11 bases. The V segment lost 4 bases and the J segment 4 bases; nucleotides outside the gene matches: 6. CDR1 and CDR2 (germline): SNHLY, FYNNEI. The CDR3 runs 15 residues.

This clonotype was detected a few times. Here the CDR3 reads CASSPAWLSGANVLTF. CDR3 coding DNA: TGTGCCAGCAGTCCAGCATGGCTCTCTGGGGCCAACGTCCTGACTTTC. V is TRBV27 and J is TRBJ2-6; D gene unclear. The germline CDR1 and CDR2 sequences are MNHEY and SMNVEV (reference sequence). The CDR3 consists of 16 residues. The V gene lost 5 bases and the J gene lost 0 bases, with 11 bases spanning the gap.

The DNA for the CDR3 is TGTGCCAGCAGTTACTCGTCTACTGAAGCTTTCTTT. Encoded protein: CASSYSSTEAFF. The chain carries TRBV6-2 or TRBV6-3 and TRBJ1-1; D not certain. Per germline, CDR1 MNHEY and CDR2 SVGEGT. CDR3 length: 12 residues. Deletions cut 0 bases from V and 5 bases from J, with 4 bases between.

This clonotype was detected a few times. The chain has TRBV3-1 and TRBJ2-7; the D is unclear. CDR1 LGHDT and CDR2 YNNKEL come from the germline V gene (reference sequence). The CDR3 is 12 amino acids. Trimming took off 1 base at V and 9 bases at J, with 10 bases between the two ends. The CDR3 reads CASSQVGFGQYF. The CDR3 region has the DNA TGTGCCAGCAGCCAAGTTGGCTTTGGGCAGTACTTC.

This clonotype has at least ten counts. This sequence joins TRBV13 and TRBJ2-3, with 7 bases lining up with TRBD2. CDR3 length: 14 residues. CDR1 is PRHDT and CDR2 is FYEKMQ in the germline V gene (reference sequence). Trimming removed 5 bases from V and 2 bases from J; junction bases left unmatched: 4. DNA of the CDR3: TGTGCCAGCAGCGGACTAGGTTTCACAGATACGCAGTATTTT. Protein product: CASSGLGFTDTQYF.

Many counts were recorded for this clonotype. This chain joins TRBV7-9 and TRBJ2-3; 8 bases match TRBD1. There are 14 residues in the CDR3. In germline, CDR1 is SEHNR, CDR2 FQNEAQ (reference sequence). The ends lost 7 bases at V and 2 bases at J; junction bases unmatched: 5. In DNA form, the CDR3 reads TGTGCCAGCACCCGACAGGGGCCCACAGATACGCAGTATTTT. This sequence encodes CASTRQGPTDTQYF.

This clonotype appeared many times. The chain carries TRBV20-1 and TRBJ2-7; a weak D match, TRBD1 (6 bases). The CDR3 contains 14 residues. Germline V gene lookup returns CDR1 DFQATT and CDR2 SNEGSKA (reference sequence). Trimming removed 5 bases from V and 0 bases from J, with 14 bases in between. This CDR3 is CSAQDRKLSYEQYF. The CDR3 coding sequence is TGCAGTGCTCAAGACAGGAAACTCTCCTACGAGCAGTACTTC.

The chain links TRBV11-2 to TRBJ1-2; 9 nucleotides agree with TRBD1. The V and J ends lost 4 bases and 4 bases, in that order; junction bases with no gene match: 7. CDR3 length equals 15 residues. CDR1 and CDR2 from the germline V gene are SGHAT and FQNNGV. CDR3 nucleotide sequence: TGTGCCAGCAGCTCCAACAGGGGGCGCATCTATGGCTACACCTTC. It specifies CASSSNRGRIYGYTF.

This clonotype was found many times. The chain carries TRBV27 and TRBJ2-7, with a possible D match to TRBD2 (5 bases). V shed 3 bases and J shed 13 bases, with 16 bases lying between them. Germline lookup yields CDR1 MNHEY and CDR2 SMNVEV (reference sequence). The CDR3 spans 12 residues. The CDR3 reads CASSLRGGPCYF. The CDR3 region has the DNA TGTGCCAGCAGTTTGCGTGGCGGGCCGTGTTACTTC.

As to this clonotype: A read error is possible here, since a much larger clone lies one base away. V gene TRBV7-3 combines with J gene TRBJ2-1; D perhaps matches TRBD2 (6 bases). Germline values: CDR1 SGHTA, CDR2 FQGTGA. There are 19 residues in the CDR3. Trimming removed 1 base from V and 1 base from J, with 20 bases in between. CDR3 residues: CASSLKGRASEMSYNEQFF. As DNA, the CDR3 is TGTGCCAGCAGCTTAAAGGGGCGGGCTAGCGAGATGTCCTACAATGAGCAGTTCTTC.

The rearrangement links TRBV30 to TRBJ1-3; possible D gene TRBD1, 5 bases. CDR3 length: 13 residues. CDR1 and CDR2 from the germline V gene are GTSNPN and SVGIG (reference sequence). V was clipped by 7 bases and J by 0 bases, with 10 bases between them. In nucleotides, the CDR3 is TGTGCCTCACGGGGGAGCTCTGGAAACACCATATATTTT. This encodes CASRGSSGNTIYF.

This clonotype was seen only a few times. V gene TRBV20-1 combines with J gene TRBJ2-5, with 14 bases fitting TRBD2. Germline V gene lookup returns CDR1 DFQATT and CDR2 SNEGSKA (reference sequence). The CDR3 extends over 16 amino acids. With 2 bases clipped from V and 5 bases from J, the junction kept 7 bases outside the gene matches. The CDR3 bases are TGCAGTGCTAGACTCCCGACTAGCGGGGGGGAGGAGACCCAGTACTTC. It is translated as CSARLPTSGGEETQYF.

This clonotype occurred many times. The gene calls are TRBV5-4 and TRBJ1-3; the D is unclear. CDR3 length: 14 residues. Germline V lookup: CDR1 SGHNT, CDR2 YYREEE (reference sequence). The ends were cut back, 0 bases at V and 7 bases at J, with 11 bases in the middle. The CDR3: CASSLATEVNTIYF. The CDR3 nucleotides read TGTGCCAGCAGCTTGGCTACTGAGGTGAACACCATATATTTT.

CDR3 nucleotides: TGTGCCAGCAGTTTAACAGGGGGCAATGGGGAGCAGTACTTC. As protein: CASSLTGGNGEQYF. The chain recombines TRBV12-3 or TRBV12-4 with TRBJ2-7; TRBD1 aligns across 9 bases. This CDR3 has 14 residues. The V gene end was trimmed by 2 bases and the J gene end by 7 bases; junction bases not matched to a gene: 6.

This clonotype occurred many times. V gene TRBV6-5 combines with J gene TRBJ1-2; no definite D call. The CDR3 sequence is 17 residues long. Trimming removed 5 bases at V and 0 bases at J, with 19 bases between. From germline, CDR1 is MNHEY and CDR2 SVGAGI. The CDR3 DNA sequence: TGTGCCAGCAGTACTACCAGGCGGGAGTTAGCTAACTATGGCTACACCTTC. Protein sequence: CASSTTRRELANYGYTF.